Each of the 30 T cell receptor beta chains below was sequenced from the same sample in a study of ipilimumab plus nivolumab after autologous stem cell transplantation (dated by TCRdb to about 2021). Preparation of the library involved the immunoSEQ multiplex PCR assay. Sourced from immuneACCESS, this table was stored by TCRdb with only in-frame sequences that have V and J called. A share of the clones is absent; for the studies checked, an unresolved V gene accounts for under half, and the remainder has no known explanation. This sample has roughly 86,000 clones in its table, and approximately 83% of those were observed once. Together, the top ten hold approximately 2.2% of the sample. Here the sequenced sample was PBMCs, taken in a trial of ipilimumab plus nivolumab as post-transplant consolidation. Source of these receptors: a male donor with diffuse large B-cell lymphoma.

CDR3 residues: CASSLGPTGPQAFF. The CDR3 bases are TGCGCCAGCAGCTTGGGGCCTACAGGGCCCCAAGCTTTCTTT. This chain connects TRBV5-1 to TRBJ1-1; D perhaps matches TRBD1 (6 bases). The CDR3 runs 14 residues. Germline lookup yields CDR1 SGHRS and CDR2 YFSETQ. V was pared by 0 bases and J by 9 bases, with 15 bases between. Full variable domain (remainder filled in from reference TRBV5-1 and TRBJ1-1): KAGVTQTPRYLIKTRGQQVTLSCSPISGHRSVSWYQQTPGQGLQFLFEYFSETQRNKGNFPGRFSGRQFSNSRSEMNVSTLELGDSALYLCASSLGPTGPQAFFGQGTRLTVV.

A few counts support this clone. The chain employs TRBV7-8 and TRBJ1-6, with 7 bases matching TRBD1. V was pared by 1 base and J by 10 bases, with 10 bases of the junction left unmatched. CDR1 and CDR2 (germline): SGHVS, FQNEAQ. There are 16 residues in the CDR3. CDR3 amino acids: CASSLEGQTTHSPLHF. The CDR3 region has the DNA TGTGCCAGCAGCTTAGAGGGACAGACAACCCACTCACCCCTCCACTTT.

The chain has TRBV11-3 and TRBJ2-5; D gene ambiguous. Near its end, the DNA agrees better with TRBJ2-7, so the J call may be wrong. Germline CDR1 and CDR2: SGHNT and YENEEA. The CDR3 runs 11 residues. Here the CDR3 reads CASSPQYEQYF. The DNA of the CDR3 is TGTGCCAGCAGCCCCCAGTACGAGCAGTACTTC.

The V and J genes are TRBV7-9 and TRBJ1-5; D possibly corresponds to TRBD1 (5 bases). CDR1 is SEHNR, CDR2 FQNEAQ, per germline (reference sequence). The CDR3 contains 13 residues. Trimming removed 5 bases from V and 8 bases from J, with 13 bases in between. This chain's CDR3 is CASSRDSWEPQHF. The CDR3 DNA reads TGTGCCAGCAGCCGAGACAGCTGGGAGCCCCAGCATTTT.

This rearrangement joins TRBV10-3 to TRBJ2-3; 10 nucleotides agree with TRBD2. Germline V gene data show CDR1 as ENHRY and CDR2 as SYGVKD. The CDR3 extends over 17 amino acids. Germline trimming cut 0 bases from V and 7 bases from J; bases unmatched to any gene: 10. The CDR3 sequence: CAISESGERGGWNTQYF. The CDR3 DNA reads as TGTGCCATCAGTGAGTCGGGGGAGCGGGGGGGCTGGAATACGCAGTATTTT.

This clone showed up just a few times. The chain couples TRBV6-6 to TRBJ1-1; TRBD1 aligns across 7 bases. V shed 2 bases and J 1 base; nucleotides not matched to a gene: 7. Looked up from germline, CDR1 is MNHNY and CDR2 is SVGAGI (reference sequence). The CDR3 length is 16 residues. CDR3: CASSYRDREGNTEAFF. In nucleotides, the CDR3 is TGTGCCAGCAGTTACCGGGACAGAGAGGGGAACACTGAAGCTTTCTTT.

The chain links TRBV6-5 to TRBJ1-6; D remains unclear. Germline CDR1 reads MNHEY; CDR2 reads SVGAGI. CDR3 length: 14 amino acids. V lost 6 bases and J lost 0, with 6 bases in between. This CDR3 reads CASRAGSYNSPLHF. The CDR3 DNA follows: TGTGCCAGCAGGGCGGGCTCCTATAATTCACCCCTCCACTTT.

The CDR3: CASSSDRSEKLFF. Written as DNA, the CDR3 is TGTGCCAGCAGTTCCGACAGGAGTGAAAAACTGTTTTTT. The rearrangement links TRBV6-5 to TRBJ1-4; maybe TRBD1 (6 bases). The ends were cut back, 4 bases at V and 7 bases at J, with 10 bases in the middle. The CDR3 consists of 13 residues. Per the germline V gene, CDR1 is MNHEY and CDR2 is SVGAGI.

J is TRBJ1-5 and V is TRBV6-6; 9 bases agree with TRBD1. The CDR3 loop spans 14 amino acids. Unmatched junction bases numbered 6, after V lost 6 bases and J lost 6 bases. Germline CDR1 MNHNY, CDR2 SVGAGI (reference sequence). CDR3 region: CASRRDRAVQPQHF. The CDR3 bases are TGTGCCAGCAGGCGGGACAGGGCTGTTCAGCCCCAGCATTTT.

The chain is built from TRBV5-1 and TRBJ2-1; 10 nucleotides line up with TRBD2. From germline, CDR1 is SGHRS and CDR2 YFSETQ. V was clipped by 3 bases and J by 7 bases; unmatched bases: 7. The CDR3 has 15 amino acids. The CDR3 here is CASSSSGGAINEQFF. CDR3 sequence (DNA): TGCGCCAGCAGCTCAAGCGGGGGGGCCATAAATGAGCAGTTCTTC.

The sample holds one count of this clone. The chain joins TRBV29-1 to TRBJ2-7; no firm D call. The CDR3 has 10 amino acids. Germline CDR1 and CDR2: SQVTM and ANQGSEA. V was shortened by 6 bases and J by 3 bases, with 6 bases between the two germline ends. The CDR3 sequence is CSVRDYEQYF. The CDR3 nucleotides are TGCAGCGTAAGAGACTACGAGCAGTACTTC.

The chain is built from TRBV6-5 and TRBJ2-6, with TRBD2 matching 7 bases. After removal of 7 bases from V and 1 base from J, the junction contained 1 base not matched to a gene. The CDR3 consists of 14 residues. Germline lookup yields CDR1 MNHEY and CDR2 SVGAGI. The CDR3, as DNA: TGTGCCAGCACCGGGAGGTCTGGGGCCAACGTCCTGACTTTC. Translation: CASTGRSGANVLTF.

V and J are TRBV18 and TRBJ1-1; D is ambiguous. Germline CDR1 and CDR2: KGHSH and LQKENI. The CDR3 is 13 residues long. Trimming stripped 3 bases from V and 6 bases from J, with 11 bases between. The CDR3 is CASSPALGPEAFF. DNA of the CDR3: TGTGCCAGCTCACCGGCCTTAGGTCCTGAAGCTTTCTTT.

Turning to this clone: The CDR3 carries no conserved terminal phenylalanine or tryptophan, so it likely arises from a read error. The rearrangement links TRBV6-1 to TRBJ2-7; 10 bases map to TRBD1. The germline V gene has CDR1 MNHNS and CDR2 SASEGT. The V gene end was trimmed by 6 bases and the J gene end by 8 bases; junction bases not matched to a gene: 10. This CDR3 comprises 14 residues. The CDR3, as DNA: TGTGCCAGCAGGGCCCGGGACAGGGGTATCCAGCAGTACCTC. Translation: CASRARDRGIQQYL.

The chain is built from TRBV19 and TRBJ1-1; 7 nucleotides line up with TRBD1. CDR1 is LNHDA, CDR2 SQIVND, per germline (reference sequence). This CDR3 spans 13 amino acids. The J segment lost 4 bases and the V segment lost 7 bases, leaving 6 bases of the junction unmatched. Here the CDR3 DNA reads TGTGCCAGTACGGTGACAGGGAGCACTGAAGCTTTCTTT. Translating gives CASTVTGSTEAFF. The full variable domain, in which reference TRBV19 and TRBJ1-1 provide the parts outside the CDR3, is DGGITQSPKYLFRKEGQNVTLSCEQNLNHDAMYWYRQDPGQGLRLIYYSQIVNDFQKGDIAEGYSVSREKKESFPLTVTSAQKNPTAFYLCASTVTGSTEAFFGQGTRLTVV.

This clone is categorized as medium-sized. The V and J genes are TRBV5-6 and TRBJ1-2, with D perhaps matching TRBD1 (6 bases). V shed 3 bases and J shed 4 bases, with 10 bases lying between them. The CDR3 consists of 13 residues. CDR1 and CDR2 from the germline V gene are SGHDT and YYEEEE. The CDR3 loop reads CASSSGQTYGYTF. The CDR3 DNA reads TGTGCCAGCAGCTCAGGACAGACCTATGGCTACACCTTC.

The chain links TRBV6-6 to TRBJ1-2; 10 positions agree with TRBD1. CDR1 MNHNY and CDR2 SVGAGI come from the germline V gene (reference sequence). The ends lost 4 bases at V and 4 bases at J; junction bases unmatched: 6. The length of the CDR3 is 15 residues. The chain's CDR3 is CASSSGTGDFYGYTF. The DNA for the CDR3 is TGTGCCAGCAGTTCCGGGACAGGGGATTTCTATGGCTACACCTTC.

This clone has only one observation. This sequence joins TRBV18 and TRBJ2-1, with TRBD2 matching 9 bases. CDR1 is KGHSH, CDR2 LQKENI, per germline. The V and J ends lost 1 base and 6 bases, in that order; junction bases with no gene match: 7. This CDR3 is 16 amino acids long. The CDR3, as DNA: TGTGCCAGCTCACCACTGGGCGGGGGGGCTCGCAATGAGCAGTTCTTC. This encodes CASSPLGGGARNEQFF.

The chain carries TRBV29-1 and TRBJ1-2; 9 bases align to TRBD1. J was trimmed by 4 bases and V by 6 bases; bases with no gene match: 9. This CDR3 has 14 residues. The germline gives CDR1 SQVTM, CDR2 ANQGSEA. The CDR3 sequence: CSVPWGQGAYGYTF. In nucleotides, the CDR3 is TGCAGCGTCCCGTGGGGACAGGGTGCCTATGGCTACACCTTC.

J is TRBJ2-7 and V is TRBV10-1; possibly TRBD2 for D (7 bases). The CDR3 is 15 residues long. Germline assignment: CDR1 WNHNN and CDR2 SYGVQD (reference sequence). Trimming removed 6 bases at V and 0 bases at J, with 15 bases between. The CDR3 DNA is TGCGCCAGCAGCGCCGGGGGGCCCCTCTCCTACGAGCAGTACTTC. This encodes CASSAGGPLSYEQYF.

This clone was recorded once. This chain uses TRBV5-6 with TRBJ1-3; 9 bases are a match to TRBD1. The germline V gene encodes CDR1 SGHDT and CDR2 YYEEEE. The CDR3 covers 16 residues. J lost 0 bases, V lost 5 bases, and 6 bases had no gene match. DNA for the CDR3: TGTGCCAGCAGGACCGGGACAGGGTCCTCTGGAAACACCATATATTTT. Translation gives CASRTGTGSSGNTIYF.

V and J are TRBV15 and TRBJ2-1; tentative D call: TRBD2 (5 bases). The V end lost 1 base, the J end lost 0 bases, and 10 bases lay between the germline ends. Germline V gene lookup returns CDR1 LNHNV and CDR2 YYDKDF (reference sequence). This CDR3 spans 16 amino acids. The CDR3 nucleotides read TGTGCCACCAGCAGAGGGTTCGGACTCTCCTACAATGAGCAGTTCTTC. It yields the protein CATSRGFGLSYNEQFF.

The chain carries TRBV10-1 and TRBJ2-3; TRBD2 matches at 15 bases. This CDR3 is 16 amino acids long. Unmatched junction bases numbered 3, after V lost 8 bases and J lost 0 bases. The germline gives CDR1 WNHNN, CDR2 SYGVQD (reference sequence). The CDR3 DNA follows: TGCGCCAGCCGGACTAGCGGGGGGGCTAGCACAGATACGCAGTATTTT. Translation gives CASRTSGGASTDTQYF.

The genes are TRBV6-1 and TRBJ2-2, with 9 nucleotides matching TRBD1. The CDR3 contains 17 residues. CDR1 MNHNS and CDR2 SASEGT come from the germline V gene. V gave up 4 bases and J gave up 5 bases; unmatched junction bases: 11. CDR3 loop: CASSADHRGRRTGELFF. In DNA form, the CDR3 reads TGTGCCAGCAGTGCAGACCACAGGGGGCGACGGACCGGGGAGCTGTTTTTT.

V is TRBV6-5 and J is TRBJ1-2; D is possibly TRBD1 (5 bases). CDR3 size: 13 residues. CDR1 and CDR2 (germline): MNHEY, SVGAGI. Trimming left V 7 bases short and J 4 bases short, with 13 bases between. This CDR3 is CASTPGAGYGYTF. In DNA form, the CDR3 reads TGTGCCAGCACCCCCGGGGCAGGCTATGGCTACACCTTC.

V usage is TRBV9 and J usage is TRBJ2-1; D gene ambiguous. CDR1 and CDR2 (germline): SGDLS, YYNGEE. V dropped 3 bases and J dropped 4 bases, with 11 bases sitting between them. The CDR3 sequence is 14 residues long. The CDR3 region has the DNA TGTGCCAGCAGCGCGAACCTTTTATACAATGAGCAGTTCTTC. This gives the protein CASSANLLYNEQFF.

This clone was counted a few times. This chain connects TRBV6-5 to TRBJ1-2; D unclear. The CDR3 contains 9 residues. Germline V gene sequence: CDR1 MNHEY, CDR2 SVGAGI. V was pared by 10 bases and J by 4 bases, with 4 bases between. CDR3 sequence reads: CAIRYGYTF. CDR3 DNA: TGTGCCATCCGCTATGGCTACACCTTC.

This sequence joins TRBV2 and TRBJ1-1; 7 positions agree with TRBD1. The V gene end was trimmed by 5 bases and the J gene end by 3 bases; junction bases not matched to a gene: 6. The CDR3 has 14 residues. Germline V gene lookup returns CDR1 SNHLY and CDR2 FYNNEI. The CDR3 sequence: CASSLQGLDTEAFF. As DNA, the CDR3 is TGTGCCAGCAGTTTACAGGGGTTGGACACTGAAGCTTTCTTT.

The chain employs TRBV19 and TRBJ2-1, with 7 nucleotides matching TRBD2. The CDR3 extends over 15 amino acids. Germline CDR1 reads LNHDA; CDR2 reads SQIVND (reference sequence). V lost 5 bases to trimming and J lost 6 bases; unmatched junction nucleotides: 10. In DNA form, the CDR3 reads TGTGCCAGTAGTCCCCCGGGGGGTCCTTTCAATGAGCAGTTCTTC. As protein: CASSPPGGPFNEQFF. Full variable domain (outside the CDR3, taken from reference TRBV19 and TRBJ2-1): DGGITQSPKYLFRKEGQNVTLSCEQNLNHDAMYWYRQDPGQGLRLIYYSQIVNDFQKGDIAEGYSVSREKKESFPLTVTSAQKNPTAFYLCASSPPGGPFNEQFFGPGTRLTVL.

The rearrangement uses TRBV6-5 and TRBJ1-1; D uncertain. Trimming removed 8 bases at V and 7 bases at J, with 14 bases between. Germline values: CDR1 MNHEY, CDR2 SVGAGI. This CDR3 is built from 12 residues. CDR3 residues: CASWTGAYEAFF. CDR3 bases: TGTGCCAGCTGGACGGGCGCCTATGAAGCTTTCTTT.